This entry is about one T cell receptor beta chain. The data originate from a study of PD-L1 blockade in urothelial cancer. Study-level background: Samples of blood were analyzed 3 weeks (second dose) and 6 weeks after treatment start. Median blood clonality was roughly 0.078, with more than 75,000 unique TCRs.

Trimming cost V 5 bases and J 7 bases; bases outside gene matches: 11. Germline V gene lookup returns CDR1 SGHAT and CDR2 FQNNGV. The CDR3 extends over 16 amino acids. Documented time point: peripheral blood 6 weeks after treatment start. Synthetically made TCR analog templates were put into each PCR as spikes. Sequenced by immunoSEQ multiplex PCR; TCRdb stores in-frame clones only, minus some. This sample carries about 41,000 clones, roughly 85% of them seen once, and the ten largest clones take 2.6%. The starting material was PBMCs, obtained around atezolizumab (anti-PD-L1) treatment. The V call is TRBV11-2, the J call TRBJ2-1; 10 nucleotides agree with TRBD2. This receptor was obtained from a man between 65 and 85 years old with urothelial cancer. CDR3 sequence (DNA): TGTGCCAGCAGCGCCCGTTTCCTAGCGGGAGTGAATGAGCAGTTCTTC. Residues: CASSARFLAGVNEQFF.